One T cell receptor (beta chain) is described in this entry. The target antigen is unknown. The sample comes from a study of blood T cells in healthy people across ages. The trim removed 1 base at V and 6 bases at J, leaving 9 bases unmatched. Germline-derived CDR1 and CDR2 are DFQATT and SNEGSKA (reference sequence). There are 16 residues in the CDR3. Overall study results and limits: When set beside aged donors, long-lived donors presented more naive CD4+ cells and higher diversity. Possibly confounding the expanded clonotype changes was the fact that donor CMV status was unknown.

Primed by a sample-barcoded 5' primer and a J-beta primer mix, a second PCR proceeded for roughly 6 to 12 cycles. Each cDNA was tagged by a template-switch adaptor containing 12 random nucleotides. Sequencing yielded, for each sample, at least 2.5 million paired-end reads carrying CDR3. One entry per CDR3 protein results from TCRdb running MiXCR on the 5' RACE reads. The profile covers fewer than 1,000,000 distinct CDR3 sequences, with under 45% appearing a single time and about 21% taken by the ten largest. This TCR was sampled from a man between 60 and 75 years old in good health. The specimen sequenced was blood. The rearrangement links TRBV20-1 to TRBJ1-2, with 12 bases fitting TRBD1. The CDR3, as DNA: TGCAGTGCTAGAGGTTCAGGGGACAGGGGGCGCGATGGCTACACCTTC. Amino acids: CSARGSGDRGRDGYTF.